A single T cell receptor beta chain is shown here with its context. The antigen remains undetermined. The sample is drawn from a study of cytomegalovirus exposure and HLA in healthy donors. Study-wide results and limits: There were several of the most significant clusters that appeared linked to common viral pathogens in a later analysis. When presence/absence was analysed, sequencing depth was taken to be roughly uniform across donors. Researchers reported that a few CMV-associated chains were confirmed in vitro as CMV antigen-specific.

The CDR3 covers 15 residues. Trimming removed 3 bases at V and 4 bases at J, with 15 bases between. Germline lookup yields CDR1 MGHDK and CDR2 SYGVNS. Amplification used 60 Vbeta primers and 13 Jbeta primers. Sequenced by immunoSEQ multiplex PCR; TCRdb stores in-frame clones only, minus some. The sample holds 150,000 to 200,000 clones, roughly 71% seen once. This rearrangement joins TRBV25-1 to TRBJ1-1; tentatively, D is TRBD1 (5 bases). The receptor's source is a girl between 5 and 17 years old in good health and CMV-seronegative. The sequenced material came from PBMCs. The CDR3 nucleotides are TGTGCCAGCAGTGATGTCAGGGAAGAGCTCACTGAAGCTTTCTTT. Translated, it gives CASSDVREELTEAFF.